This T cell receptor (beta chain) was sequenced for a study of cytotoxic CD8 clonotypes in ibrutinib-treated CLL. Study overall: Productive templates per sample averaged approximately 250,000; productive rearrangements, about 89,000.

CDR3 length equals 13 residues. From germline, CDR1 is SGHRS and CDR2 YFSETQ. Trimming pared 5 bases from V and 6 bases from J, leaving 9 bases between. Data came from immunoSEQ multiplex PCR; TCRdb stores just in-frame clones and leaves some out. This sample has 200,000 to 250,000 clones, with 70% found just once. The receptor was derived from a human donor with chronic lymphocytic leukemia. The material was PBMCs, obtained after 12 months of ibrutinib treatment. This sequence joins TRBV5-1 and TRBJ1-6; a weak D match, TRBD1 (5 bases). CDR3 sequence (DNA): TGCGCCAGCAGTCGGGACTCTAATTCACCCCTCCACTTT. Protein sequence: CASSRDSNSPLHF.